One and the same sample provided the 27 T cell receptor beta chains below, sequenced in a study of shared clonotypes between healthy human individuals. The assay was immunoSEQ multiplex PCR, and TCRdb's table has in-frame clones only and misses some. The sample gives some 1 million clones, 65% to 75% of which show up once; approximately 1.5% is in the top ten. Material for sequencing was memory CD4+ T cells sorted from blood. Subset meaning: CD45RA-negative fraction. The receptors shown here come from a man aged 18-30 years in good health.

In its sample, this clone was seen a few times. V is TRBV28 and J is TRBJ2-5; TRBD2 aligns across 9 bases. The CDR3 is 15 residues long. CDR1 is MDHEN and CDR2 is SYDVKM in the germline V gene. V trimming: 2 bases; J trimming: 4 bases; junction bases outside the gene matches: 5. The CDR3 DNA sequence: TGTGCCAGCAGTTTAAGGCGGGGGGGCCTAGAGACCCAGTACTTC. This encodes CASSLRRGGLETQYF.

This clone was found a few times. This rearrangement joins TRBV10-1 to TRBJ1-2; D is unresolved. This CDR3 comprises 11 residues. V shed 3 bases and J shed 7 bases, with 6 bases lying between them. Germline CDR1 reads WNHNN; CDR2 reads SYGVQD (reference sequence). The CDR3 DNA reads as TGCGCCAGCAGTGAATCCGGTGGCTACACCTTC. Amino acids: CASSESGGYTF.

V usage is TRBV5-6 and J usage is TRBJ2-7; either TRBD1 or TRBD2 may supply D (5 bases each). The CDR3 consists of 13 residues. Trimming cost V 1 base and J 10 bases, with 15 bases left between them. Germline CDR1 is SGHDT and CDR2 is YYEEEE. In DNA, the CDR3 is TGTGCCAGCAGCTTGAGGTCGCCGGGACCTCAGTACTTC. This codes for CASSLRSPGPQYF.

The genes are TRBV11-2 and TRBJ2-1; 7 nucleotides line up with TRBD2. Germline CDR1 SGHAT, CDR2 FQNNGV. The CDR3 covers 15 residues. J lost 7 bases, V lost 1 base, and 7 bases had no gene match. The CDR3, as DNA: TGTGCCAGCAGCTTAGGAGGACTAGGGGCGAATGAGCAGTTCTTC. As protein: CASSLGGLGANEQFF.

The gene calls are TRBV19 and TRBJ1-5; D gene ambiguous. Trimming removed 4 bases from V and 2 bases from J, with 12 bases in between. The CDR3 spans 15 residues. From germline, CDR1 is LNHDA and CDR2 SQIVND (reference sequence). The CDR3 region is CASSTDRMGNQPQHF. The CDR3 region has the DNA TGTGCCAGTAGTACGGATAGGATGGGCAATCAGCCCCAGCATTTT.

In this sample, this clone turned up once. For the CDR3, the DNA is TGTGCCAGCAGCTGGGGGCGCCGCACAGATACGCAGTATTTT. This gives the protein CASSWGRRTDTQYF. The V call is TRBV11-2, the J call TRBJ2-3, with D possibly TRBD1 on 6 matching bases. Germline values: CDR1 SGHAT, CDR2 FQNNGV. V gave up 4 bases and J gave up 1 base, with 9 bases separating them. The CDR3 is 14 amino acids.

V is TRBV27 and J is TRBJ1-6; 7 bases are shared with TRBD1. J gave up 2 bases and V 6 bases, and 10 bases lay outside the gene matches. The CDR3 sequence is 17 residues long. Germline CDR1 MNHEY, CDR2 SMNVEV (reference sequence). The CDR3 DNA sequence: TGTGCCAGCAGACTATCCGGGACAGAAACCTATAATTCACCCCTCCACTTT. This sequence encodes CASRLSGTETYNSPLHF.

This chain connects TRBV5-1 to TRBJ2-7, with unresolved D. Germline V gene data show CDR1 as SGHRS and CDR2 as YFSETQ. This CDR3 contains 16 residues. With 0 bases removed from V and 0 bases from J, the gap between germline ends came to 13 bases. CDR3 amino acids: CASSLASTRTSYEQYF. The CDR3 region has the DNA TGCGCCAGCAGCTTGGCCTCCACTCGGACCTCCTACGAGCAGTACTTC.

This clone was seen more than once but under ten times. The chain links TRBV28 to TRBJ2-3, with D hard to call. V gave up 3 bases and J gave up 2 bases, with 3 bases separating them. Germline CDR1 is MDHEN and CDR2 is SYDVKM. The CDR3 loop spans 12 amino acids. DNA for the CDR3: TGTGCCAGCAGTTTTGCCACAGATACGCAGTATTTT. Translation: CASSFATDTQYF.

The chain has TRBV7-2 and TRBJ2-2; D is undetermined. Germline CDR1 reads SGHTA; CDR2 reads FQGNSA. The CDR3 has 16 residues. The germline V and J ends were trimmed by 1 base and 2 bases, with 11 bases remaining between them. The CDR3 loop is CASSLVLTSNTGELFF. CDR3 nucleotides: TGTGCCAGCAGCTTAGTGTTAACTTCAAACACCGGGGAGCTGTTTTTT.

The rearrangement joins TRBV5-4 to TRBJ2-5; D is possibly TRBD2 (6 bases). Trimming removed 0 bases at V and 2 bases at J, with 11 bases between. This CDR3 has 15 residues. Germline V gene data show CDR1 as SGHNT and CDR2 as YYREEE (reference sequence). The chain's CDR3 is CASSLGLGGQETQYF. The CDR3 DNA sequence: TGTGCCAGCAGCTTGGGGTTGGGGGGTCAAGAGACCCAGTACTTC.

The chain is built from TRBV11-2 and TRBJ1-6; D not certain. CDR3 length: 15 amino acids. Deletions cut 6 bases from V and 0 bases from J, with 9 bases between. The germline V gene encodes CDR1 SGHAT and CDR2 FQNNGV. The CDR3 DNA follows: TGTGCCAGCAGGGTGGGAGGCTCCTATAATTCACCCCTCCACTTT. Its protein is CASRVGGSYNSPLHF.

The gene calls are TRBV30 and TRBJ2-7, with D maybe TRBD2 (5 bases). Germline V CDR1 and CDR2: GTSNPN, SVGIG (reference sequence). The CDR3 loop spans 13 amino acids. Deletions cut 2 bases from V and 5 bases from J, with 13 bases between. CDR3 nucleotides: TGTGCCTGGAGTCTAAGGAGGACCAACGAGCAGTACTTC. Protein product: CAWSLRRTNEQYF.

The CDR3 sequence: CASSSTGVQGQPQHF. CDR3 nucleotide sequence: TGTGCCAGCTCATCCACAGGGGTCCAGGGTCAGCCCCAGCATTTT. The chain carries TRBV18 and TRBJ1-5; TRBD1 matches at 7 bases. CDR1 and CDR2 (germline): KGHSH, LQKENI. The CDR3 runs to 15 residues. V was clipped by 5 bases and J by 6 bases; unmatched bases: 10.

This rearrangement joins TRBV19 to TRBJ1-2; a weak D match, TRBD1 (5 bases). Germline lookup yields CDR1 LNHDA and CDR2 SQIVND (reference sequence). V was pared by 6 bases and J by 5 bases, with 16 bases between. This CDR3 region has 14 residues. The DNA of the CDR3 is TGTGCCAGTAGCCCGTCGGGGGGTCTATATGGCTACACCTTC. Amino acid sequence: CASSPSGGLYGYTF.

The chain has TRBV25-1 and TRBJ2-2, with TRBD2 as a possible D gene (5 bases). The CDR3 spans 14 residues. The V gene lost 2 bases and the J gene lost 6 bases, with 10 bases spanning the gap. Germline assignment: CDR1 MGHDK and CDR2 SYGVNS. This chain's CDR3 is CASSEPTGAGELFF. CDR3 bases: TGTGCCAGCAGTGAACCCACCGGGGCCGGGGAGCTGTTTTTT.

This clone was seen more than once but under ten times. The rearrangement uses TRBV6-1 and TRBJ2-3, with 7 bases aligning to TRBD1. In germline, CDR1 is MNHNS, CDR2 SASEGT. This CDR3 has 16 amino acids. The ends lost 3 bases at V and 1 base at J; junction bases unmatched: 7. The CDR3 DNA reads TGTGCCAGCAGTGAGAGGGGGCTTGGAGGCACAGATACGCAGTATTTT. Amino acids: CASSERGLGGTDTQYF.

V and J are TRBV18 and TRBJ2-5; D is ambiguous. The CDR3 length is 13 residues. Per germline, CDR1 KGHSH and CDR2 LQKENI. Trimming left V 1 base short and J 6 bases short, with 9 bases between. For the CDR3, the DNA is TGTGCCAGCTCACCACTCTCTAGGAAGACCCAGTACTTC. Residues: CASSPLSRKTQYF.

The gene calls are TRBV18 and TRBJ1-5; D is ambiguous. V was cut by 4 bases and J by 1 base, with 14 bases left in between. The CDR3 has 16 amino acids. The germline gives CDR1 KGHSH, CDR2 LQKENI. The CDR3 DNA is TGTGCCAGCTCACAGAACGGACCTTGGAGCAATCAGCCCCAGCATTTT. Encoded protein: CASSQNGPWSNQPQHF.

V and J are TRBV9 and TRBJ1-1; D may be TRBD1 (5 bases). Trimming pared 4 bases from V and 5 bases from J, leaving 18 bases between. The CDR3 has 15 amino acids. The germline V gene has CDR1 SGDLS and CDR2 YYNGEE. DNA of the CDR3: TGTGCCAGCAGCACAGCTCCGGGGGTGGGAACTGAAGCTTTCTTT. It translates to CASSTAPGVGTEAFF.

A note on this clone: At one end, the junction sequence differs from germline, possibly due to a read error. The chain uses TRBV30 and TRBJ1-6; tentatively, D is TRBD1 (5 bases). CDR1 is GTSNPN and CDR2 is SVGIG in the germline V gene (reference sequence). This CDR3 has 14 residues. Here the CDR3 reads CARSVGQTNSPLHF. The CDR3 bases are TGTGCCCGGAGTGTGGGGCAAACTAATTCACCCCTCCACTTT.

This clone has more than one count but fewer than ten. The chain couples TRBV30 to TRBJ1-1; no reliable D call. This CDR3 is 15 amino acids long. The germline gives CDR1 GTSNPN, CDR2 SVGIG (reference sequence). Trimming stripped 3 bases from V and 2 bases from J, with 16 bases between. For the CDR3, the DNA is TGTGCCTGGAGCCTCCAGGCGAGCGTTAACACTGAAGCTTTCTTT. Translated, it gives CAWSLQASVNTEAFF. The complete variable domain, with remaining parts taken from reference TRBV30 and TRBJ1-1, reads SQTIHQWPATLVQPVGSPLSLECTVEGTSNPNLYWYRQAAGRGLQLLFYSVGIGQISSEVPQNLSASRPQDRQFILSSKKLLLSDSGFYLCAWSLQASVNTEAFFGQGTRLTVV.

The chain is built from TRBV7-2 and TRBJ2-1, with TRBD2 as a possible D gene (6 bases). The CDR3 consists of 16 residues. Germline lookup yields CDR1 SGHTA and CDR2 FQGNSA. Between the trimmed V and J ends, which lost 0 bases and 7 bases, there was a span of 16 bases. The DNA of the CDR3 is TGTGCCAGCAGCTTAGCCGGACTACCGGTGGTAAATGAGCAGTTCTTC. It codes for CASSLAGLPVVNEQFF.

The chain uses TRBV5-4 and TRBJ2-7, with 11 bases identical to TRBD2. After removal of 3 bases from V and 3 bases from J, the junction contained 2 bases not matched to a gene. The germline gives CDR1 SGHNT, CDR2 YYREEE (reference sequence). There are 14 residues in the CDR3. The CDR3 sequence: CASSSGLADYEQYF. CDR3 in DNA: TGTGCCAGCAGCTCGGGACTAGCGGACTACGAGCAGTACTTC.

This chain connects TRBV7-2 to TRBJ2-1; 8 bases are shared with TRBD2. The germline gives CDR1 SGHTA, CDR2 FQGNSA. The V segment lost 2 bases and the J segment 4 bases; nucleotides outside the gene matches: 10. The CDR3 spans 17 residues. The DNA of the CDR3 is TGTGCCAGCAGCTTAAGGAGGGTTACTAGCGGATACAATGAGCAGTTCTTC. Translating it yields CASSLRRVTSGYNEQFF.

A word on this clone: The junction departs from the called germline gene at one end, perhaps through a read error. The genes are TRBV7-7 and TRBJ1-1, with unresolved D. The CDR3 length is 13 residues. Germline assignment: CDR1 SSHAT and CDR2 FNYEAQ (reference sequence). The CDR3 nucleotides are TGTGCTAGCAGCCAACAGATGAACACTGAAGCTTTCTTT. This translates into CASSQQMNTEAFF.

This sequence joins TRBV6-6 and TRBJ1-4; D gene ambiguous. CDR1 and CDR2 (germline): MNHNY, SVGAGI (reference sequence). Trimming took off 7 bases at V and 7 bases at J, with 16 bases between the two ends. The CDR3 spans 14 residues. The CDR3 DNA follows: TGTGCCAGCAACTACGGAGGGAGGGCTGAAAAACTGTTTTTT. It translates to CASNYGGRAEKLFF.